What follows is one T cell receptor beta chain and its context. Its antigen is currently unknown. This entry comes from a study of beta chain features in type 1 diabetes. Heparinised blood was drawn once per donor, averaging approximately 100 mL. CD45RO/CCR7/CD25/CD127/CD95/CD27 sorting isolated CD4+ naive, central memory, regulatory and stem cell-like memory cells. There are 14 residues in the CDR3. V was pared by 2 bases and J by 4 bases, with 10 bases between. Germline assignment: CDR1 KGHSH and CDR2 LQKENI. General study results and limits: There were fewer insertions and more deletions at the VDJ junctions of type 1 diabetes patients. Patients with Type 1 diabetes showed moderately but significantly shorter TCRB CDR3s in all four CD4+ subsets. The similarity of naive, central memory and Treg TCRB repertoires appeared greater among patients than among healthy donors.

Reverse transcribing all isolated RNA meant expressed TCRB transcripts were sequenced. Libraries were prepared by immunoSEQ multiplex PCR; TCRdb keeps only in-frame clonotypes and omits some of them. The repertoire includes approximately 170,000 clones, less than 10% of them detected once, and approximately 0.5% sits in the top ten. This clonotype was obtained from a man aged 18-30 years with type 1 diabetes. Sequencing used central memory CD4+ T cells from blood. V and J are TRBV18 and TRBJ2-3; possible D gene TRBD2, 5 bases. CDR3 in DNA: TGTGCCAGCTCACCATTTGAGGGCCCAGATACGCAGTATTTT. This translates into CASSPFEGPDTQYF. Full variable domain (missing parts from reference TRBV18 and TRBJ2-3): NAGVMQNPRHLVRRRGQEARLRCSPMKGHSHVYWYRQLPEEGLKFMVYLQKENIIDESGMPKERFSAEFPKEGPSILRIQQVVRGDSAAYFCASSPFEGPDTQYFGPGTRLTVL.